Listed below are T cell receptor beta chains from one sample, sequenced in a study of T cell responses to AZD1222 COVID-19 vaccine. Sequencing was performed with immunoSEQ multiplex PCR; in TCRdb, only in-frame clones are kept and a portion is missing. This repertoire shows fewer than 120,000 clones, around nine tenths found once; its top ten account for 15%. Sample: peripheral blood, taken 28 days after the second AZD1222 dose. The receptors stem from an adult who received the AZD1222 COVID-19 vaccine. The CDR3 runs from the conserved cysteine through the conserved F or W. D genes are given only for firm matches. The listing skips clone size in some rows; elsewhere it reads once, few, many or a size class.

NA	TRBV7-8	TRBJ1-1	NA	CASSSRSRNTEAFF	TGTGCCAGCAGCTCCAGGTCAAGGAACACTGAAGCTTTCTTT
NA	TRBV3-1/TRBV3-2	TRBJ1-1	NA	CASSQTERNTEAFF	TGTGCCAGCAGCCAAACAGAAAGGAACACTGAAGCTTTCTTT
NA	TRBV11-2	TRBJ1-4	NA	CASSLGTVVGEKLFF	TGTGCCAGCAGCTTAGGTACAGTAGTGGGTGAAAAACTGTTTTTT
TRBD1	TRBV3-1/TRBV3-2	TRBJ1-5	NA	CASSPTTGTTQPQHF	TGTGCCAGCAGCCCGACGACAGGGACCACTCAGCCCCAGCATTTT
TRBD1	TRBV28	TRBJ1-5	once	CASSTWTGGVEPQHF	TGTGCCAGCAGCACCTGGACAGGAGGTGTTGAGCCCCAGCATTTT
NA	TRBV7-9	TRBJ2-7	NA	CASSPNSYEQYF	TGTGCCAGCAGCCCTAACTCCTACGAGCAGTACTTC
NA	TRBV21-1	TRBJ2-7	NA	CASSKACLKRAGTGAYEQYF	TGTGCCAGCAGCAAAGCGTGTTTAAAACGAGCTGGGACAGGCGCCTACGAGCAGTACTTC
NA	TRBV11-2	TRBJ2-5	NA	CASSLQAAQETQYF	TGTGCCAGCAGCTTACAGGCCGCCCAAGAGACCCAGTACTTC
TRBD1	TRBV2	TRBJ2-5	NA	CASSEALTGSQETQYF	TGTGCCAGCAGTGAAGCGCTGACAGGGTCCCAAGAGACCCAGTACTTC
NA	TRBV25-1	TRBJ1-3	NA	CASSGTWRGGGNTIYF	TGTGCCAGCAGTGGGACGTGGCGGGGAGGTGGAAACACCATATATTTT
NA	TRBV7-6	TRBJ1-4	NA	CASSSFPRAKHEKLFF	TGTGCCAGCAGCTCCTTCCCTAGGGCCAAGCATGAAAAACTGTTTTTT
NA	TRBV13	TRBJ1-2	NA	CASSLQETYGYTF	TGTGCCAGCAGCTTACAGGAGACTTATGGCTACACCTTC